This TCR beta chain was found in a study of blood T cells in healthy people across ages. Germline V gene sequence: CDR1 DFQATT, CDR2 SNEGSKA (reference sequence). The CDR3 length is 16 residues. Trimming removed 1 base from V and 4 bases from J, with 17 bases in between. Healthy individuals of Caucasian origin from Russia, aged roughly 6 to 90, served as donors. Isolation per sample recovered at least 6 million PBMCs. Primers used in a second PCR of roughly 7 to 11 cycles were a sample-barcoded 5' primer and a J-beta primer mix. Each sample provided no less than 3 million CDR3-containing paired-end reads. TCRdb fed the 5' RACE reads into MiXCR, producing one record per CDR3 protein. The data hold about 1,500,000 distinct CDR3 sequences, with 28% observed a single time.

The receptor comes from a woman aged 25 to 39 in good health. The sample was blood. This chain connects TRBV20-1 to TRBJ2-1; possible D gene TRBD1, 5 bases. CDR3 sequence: CSARVRVGLGYNEQFF. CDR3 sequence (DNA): TGCAGTGCTAGAGTTCGAGTGGGGCTTGGTTACAATGAGCAGTTCTTC.